The 13 T cell receptor beta chains in this list originate from one sample, sequenced in a study of T-cell memory formation after mild COVID-19. Using its own MiXCR run on the 5' RACE reads, TCRdb lists one record per CDR3 protein. Among some 350,000 distinct CDR3 sequences listed, about 16% were seen once. The sample taken for sequencing was PBMCs or a T cell subset sorted from them (not recorded which). These receptors originate from a young man who had mild COVID-19 (a few samples of this study predate the infection). Cell type and time point are not known.

This chain links TRBV7-2 with TRBJ1-1; the D is unclear. The germline gives CDR1 SGHTA, CDR2 FQGNSA. With 4 bases removed from V and 0 bases from J, the gap between germline ends came to 12 bases. The CDR3 is 15 amino acids. CDR3 amino acids: CASSSRQAMNTEAFF. CDR3 sequence (DNA): TGTGCCAGCAGCTCCAGACAAGCTATGAACACTGAAGCTTTCTTT.

The V call is TRBV30, the J call TRBJ1-1; D call uncertain. From germline, CDR1 is GTSNPN and CDR2 SVGIG (reference sequence). V shed 2 bases and J shed 4 bases, with 14 bases lying between them. The CDR3 runs to 14 residues. The CDR3 loop is CAWSSVTPGTEAFF. The CDR3 DNA reads as TGTGCCTGGAGTTCTGTGACACCCGGCACTGAAGCTTTCTTT. Variable domain in full (rest from reference TRBV30 and TRBJ1-1): SQTIHQWPATLVQPVGSPLSLECTVEGTSNPNLYWYRQAAGRGLQLLFYSVGIGQISSEVPQNLSASRPQDRQFILSSKKLLLSDSGFYLCAWSSVTPGTEAFFGQGTRLTVV.

This clonotype was seen a handful of times. The chain is built from TRBV27 and TRBJ2-7; D gene unclear. CDR1 and CDR2 (germline): MNHEY, SMNVEV (reference sequence). V dropped 6 bases and J dropped 6 bases, with 12 bases sitting between them. The CDR3 is made up of 12 amino acids. CDR3 in amino acids: CASSSVLGEQYV. CDR3 bases: TGTGCCAGCAGCAGCGTTCTGGGCGAGCAGTACGTC.

This chain connects TRBV20-1 to TRBJ2-1, with 11 bases fitting TRBD2. The CDR3 has 16 amino acids. CDR1 and CDR2 (germline): DFQATT, SNEGSKA (reference sequence). Germline trimming cut 0 bases from V and 8 bases from J; bases unmatched to any gene: 9. In DNA form, the CDR3 reads TGCAGTGCTAGAGATCTCGATAGCGGGGGGGCCGATGAGCAGTTCTTC. Translation gives CSARDLDSGGADEQFF.

In this sample, this clonotype turned up a few times. The V gene is TRBV19, the J gene TRBJ2-3, with D perhaps TRBD1 or TRBD2 (5 bases each). Per germline, CDR1 LNHDA and CDR2 SQIVND (reference sequence). This CDR3 is 15 amino acids long. V gave up 4 bases and J gave up 1 base, with 12 bases separating them. DNA for the CDR3: TGTGCCAGTAGTACCCCCGGGACCGGCACAGATACGCAGTATTTT. Translation: CASSTPGTGTDTQYF. Looking up the rest from reference TRBV19 and TRBJ2-3 gives the full variable domain: DGGITQSPKYLFRKEGQNVTLSCEQNLNHDAMYWYRQDPGQGLRLIYYSQIVNDFQKGDIAEGYSVSREKKESFPLTVTSAQKNPTAFYLCASSTPGTGTDTQYFGPGTRLTVL.

The chain uses TRBV4-1 and TRBJ1-5; D is undetermined. There are 17 residues in the CDR3. The germline V gene has CDR1 MGHRA and CDR2 YSYEKL. V lost 2 bases and J 2 bases, leaving 16 bases between the germline ends. CDR3 sequence (DNA): TGCGCCAGCAGCCAAACGTCATACAGATACGGCAATCAGCCCCAGCATTTT. Amino acid sequence: CASSQTSYRYGNQPQHF.

This clonotype has a count of ten or more. J is TRBJ1-4 and V is TRBV7-9, with no clear D. The germline CDR1 and CDR2 sequences are SEHNR and FQNEAQ (reference sequence). Trimming stripped 1 base from V and 8 bases from J, with 11 bases between. The CDR3 is 14 amino acids. CDR3 coding DNA: TGTGCCAGCAGCTTAGTGGCGGGGAAAGAAAAACTGTTTTTT. This gives the protein CASSLVAGKEKLFF.

The sample holds a few counts of this clonotype. V usage is TRBV30 and J usage is TRBJ2-7; the match to TRBD2 covers 10 bases. The germline V gene encodes CDR1 GTSNPN and CDR2 SVGIG (reference sequence). Trimming at V came to 0 bases and at J to 7 bases, leaving 6 bases not matched to a gene. The CDR3 is made up of 14 amino acids. The CDR3 is CAWSVAGGPGEQYF. CDR3 nucleotide sequence: TGTGCCTGGAGTGTAGCGGGGGGGCCTGGGGAGCAGTACTTC.

This clonotype was observed a few times. The chain couples TRBV6-5 to TRBJ1-2; TRBD1 aligns across 10 bases. V was clipped by 8 bases and J by 6 bases; unmatched bases: 6. The CDR3 contains 13 residues. Germline V gives CDR1 MNHEY, CDR2 SVGAGI. In DNA, the CDR3 is TGTGCCAGCGCCCCGACAGGGGGCCATGGCTACACCTTC. Translating it yields CASAPTGGHGYTF.

This chain uses TRBV7-2 with TRBJ2-3; 9 bases fit TRBD2. CDR3 length: 16 amino acids. Germline assignment: CDR1 SGHTA and CDR2 FQGNSA. V shed 5 bases, J shed 6 bases, and the junction held 12 bases outside the gene matches. The CDR3 spells CASSDTRGGARDTQYF. CDR3 nucleotide sequence: TGTGCCAGCAGCGACACTCGCGGGGGGGCCAGGGATACGCAGTATTTT.

This clonotype was picked up a small number of times. The chain links TRBV20-1 to TRBJ2-3; TRBD1 aligns across 7 bases. From germline, CDR1 is DFQATT and CDR2 SNEGSKA (reference sequence). The CDR3 loop spans 14 amino acids. The V gene end was trimmed by 5 bases and the J gene end by 0 bases; junction bases not matched to a gene: 5. In nucleotides, the CDR3 is TGCAGTGCTGACAGGGACAGCAGCACAGATACGCAGTATTTT. Translated: CSADRDSSTDTQYF.

This clonotype was seen ten or more times. CDR3 sequence: CASTLLGLEGDTQYF. DNA for the CDR3: TGTGCCAGCACCCTCCTGGGACTGGAGGGGGATACGCAGTATTTT. The rearrangement links TRBV7-2 to TRBJ2-3; tentatively, D is TRBD2 (6 bases). The V end lost 7 bases, the J end lost 6 bases, and 20 bases lay between the germline ends. Germline V gene sequence: CDR1 SGHTA, CDR2 FQGNSA. The CDR3 consists of 15 residues.

This rearrangement joins TRBV5-1 to TRBJ2-5; maybe TRBD2 (6 bases). Trimming pared 4 bases from V and 5 bases from J, leaving 15 bases between. The CDR3 spans 14 residues. Germline CDR1 reads SGHRS; CDR2 reads YFSETQ. This CDR3 reads CASSEPGTFETQYF. The CDR3 nucleotides read TGCGCCAGCAGCGAACCCGGGACTTTTGAGACCCAGTACTTC.